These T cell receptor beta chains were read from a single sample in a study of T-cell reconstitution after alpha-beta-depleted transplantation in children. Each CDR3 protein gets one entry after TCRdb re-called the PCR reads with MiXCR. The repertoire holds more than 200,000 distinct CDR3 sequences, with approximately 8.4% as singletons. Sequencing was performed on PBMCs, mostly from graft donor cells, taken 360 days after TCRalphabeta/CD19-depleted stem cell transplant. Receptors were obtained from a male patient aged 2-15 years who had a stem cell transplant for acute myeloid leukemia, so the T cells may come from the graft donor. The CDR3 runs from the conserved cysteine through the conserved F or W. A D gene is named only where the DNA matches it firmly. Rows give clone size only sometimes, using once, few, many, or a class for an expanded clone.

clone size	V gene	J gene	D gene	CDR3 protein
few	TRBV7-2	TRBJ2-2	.	CASSPRQFANTGELFF
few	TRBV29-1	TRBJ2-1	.	CSVGLDSYNEQFF
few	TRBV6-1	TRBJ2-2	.	CASHPRGGADTGELFF
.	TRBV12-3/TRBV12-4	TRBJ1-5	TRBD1	CASTSGQGGNQPQHF
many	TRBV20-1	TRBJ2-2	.	CSAGRPEDTGELFF
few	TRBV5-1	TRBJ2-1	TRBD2	CASSFPSGAYNEQFF
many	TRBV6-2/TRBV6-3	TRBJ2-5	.	CASSYQDVTKETQYF
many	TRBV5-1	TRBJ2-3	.	CASTVAGGDTQYF
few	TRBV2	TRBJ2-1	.	CASEKSGNEQFF
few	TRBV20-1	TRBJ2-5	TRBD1	CSAPGPGGFVETQYF
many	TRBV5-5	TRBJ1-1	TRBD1	CASSYPDRVAEAFF
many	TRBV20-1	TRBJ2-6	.	CSARWGAGANVLTF
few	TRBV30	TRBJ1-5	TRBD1	CAWSVRGQGFEPQHF
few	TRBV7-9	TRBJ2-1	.	CASSIKGGTEVNEQFF
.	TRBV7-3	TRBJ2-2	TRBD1	CASSSPGQATGELFF
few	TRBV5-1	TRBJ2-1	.	CASSLNLDTYNEQFF
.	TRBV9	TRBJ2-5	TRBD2	CASSVGLTSVETQYF
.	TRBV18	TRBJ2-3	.	CASSPPTRTDTQYF
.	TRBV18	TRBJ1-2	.	CASSPLYGYTF
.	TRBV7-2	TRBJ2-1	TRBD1	CASSVTGGLGQFF
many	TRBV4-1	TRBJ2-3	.	CASSHAFDRLGTDTQYF
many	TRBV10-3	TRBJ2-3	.	CAISVGTDTQYF
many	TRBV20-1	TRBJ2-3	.	CSAPNLNTDTQYF
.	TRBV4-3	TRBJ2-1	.	CASSPQTNYNEQFF
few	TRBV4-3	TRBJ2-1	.	CASSQVVGAGTDEQFF
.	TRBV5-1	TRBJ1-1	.	CASSINPRGSTEAFF
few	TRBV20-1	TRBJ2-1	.	CSAKIIGRGFYNEQFF
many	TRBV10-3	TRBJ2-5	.	CAIRRQEKETQYF